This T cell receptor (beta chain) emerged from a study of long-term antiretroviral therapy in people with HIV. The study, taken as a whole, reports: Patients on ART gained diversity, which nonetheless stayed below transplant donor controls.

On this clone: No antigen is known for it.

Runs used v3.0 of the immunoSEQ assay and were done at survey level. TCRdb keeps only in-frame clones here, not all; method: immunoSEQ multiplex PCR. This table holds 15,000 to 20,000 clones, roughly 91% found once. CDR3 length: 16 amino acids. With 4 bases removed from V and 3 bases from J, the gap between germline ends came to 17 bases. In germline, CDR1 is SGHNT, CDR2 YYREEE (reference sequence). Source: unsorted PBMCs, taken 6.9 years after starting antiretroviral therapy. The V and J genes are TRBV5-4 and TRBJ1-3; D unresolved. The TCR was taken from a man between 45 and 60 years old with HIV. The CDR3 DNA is TGTGCCAGCAGCCAACCCCGAAGTGGAGGTGGAAACACCATATATTTT. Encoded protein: CASSQPRSGGGNTIYF. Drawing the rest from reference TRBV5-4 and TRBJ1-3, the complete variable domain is ETGVTQSPTHLIKTRGQQVTLRCSSQSGHNTVSWYQQALGQGPQFIFQYYREEENGRGNFPPRFSGLQFPNYSSELNVNALELDDSALYLCASSQPRSGGGNTIYFGEGSWLTVV.